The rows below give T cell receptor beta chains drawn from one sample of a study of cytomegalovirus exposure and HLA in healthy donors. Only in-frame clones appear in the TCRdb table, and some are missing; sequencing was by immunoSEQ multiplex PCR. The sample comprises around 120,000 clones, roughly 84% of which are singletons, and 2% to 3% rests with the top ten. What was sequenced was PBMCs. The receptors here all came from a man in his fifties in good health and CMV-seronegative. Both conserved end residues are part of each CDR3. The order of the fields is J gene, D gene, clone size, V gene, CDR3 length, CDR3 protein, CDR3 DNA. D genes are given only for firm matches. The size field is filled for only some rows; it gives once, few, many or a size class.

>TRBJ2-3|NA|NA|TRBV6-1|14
CASSEDRGGSTQYF
TGTGCCAGCAGTGAAGACAGGGGAGGTTCTACGCAGTATTTT
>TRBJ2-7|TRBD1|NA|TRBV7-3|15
CASSITGTGNYEQYF
TGTGCCAGCAGCATTACCGGGACAGGGAACTACGAGCAGTACTTC
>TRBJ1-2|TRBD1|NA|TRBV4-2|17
CASSQDKGAVHDGGYTF
TGTGCCAGCAGCCAAGATAAGGGGGCGGTACATGACGGGGGCTACACCTTC
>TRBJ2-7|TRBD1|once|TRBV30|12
CAWKGASYEQYF
TGTGCCTGGAAGGGGGCCTCCTACGAGCAGTACTTC
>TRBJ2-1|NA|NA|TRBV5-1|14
CASSQAGQYNEQFF
TGCGCCAGCAGCCAGGCCGGACAGTACAATGAGCAGTTCTTC
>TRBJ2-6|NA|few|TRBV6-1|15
CASSVTLSGANVLTF
TGTGCCAGCAGTGTCACTCTCTCTGGGGCCAACGTCCTGACTTTC
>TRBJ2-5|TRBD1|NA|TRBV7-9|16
CASSLGAGGVLETQYF
TGTGCCAGCAGCTTAGGTGCAGGGGGCGTGTTAGAGACCCAGTACTTC
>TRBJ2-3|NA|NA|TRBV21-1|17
CASSDKLGGEGADTQYF
TGTGCCAGCAGCGATAAACTGGGCGGGGAAGGGGCAGATACGCAGTATTTT
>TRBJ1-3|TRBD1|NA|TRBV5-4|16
CASSWTGTGSGNTIYF
TGTGCCAGCAGCTGGACCGGGACAGGGTCTGGAAACACCATATATTTT
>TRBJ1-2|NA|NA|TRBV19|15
CASSADRVLFYGYTF
TGTGCCAGTAGTGCCGACCGGGTCCTTTTCTATGGCTACACCTTC
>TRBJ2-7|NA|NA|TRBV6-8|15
CAPYRDSRARDEQYF
TGTGCCCCGTACCGGGACTCCAGGGCGAGGGACGAGCAGTACTTC
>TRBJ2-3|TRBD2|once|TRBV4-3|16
CASSQGRAGGTDTQYF
TGCGCCAGCAGCCAAGGGAGGGCGGGGGGGACGGATACGCAGTATTTT
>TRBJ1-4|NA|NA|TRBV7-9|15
CASSSRDGGQEKLFF
TGTGCCAGCAGCTCCAGGGACGGGGGGCAAGAAAAACTGTTTTTT
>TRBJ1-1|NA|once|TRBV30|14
CAWSIWGERTEAFF
TGTGCCTGGAGTATTTGGGGCGAAAGAACTGAAGCTTTCTTT
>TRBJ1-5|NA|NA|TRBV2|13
CASNVGYNQPQHF
TGTGCCAGCAACGTGGGCTACAATCAGCCCCAGCATTTT
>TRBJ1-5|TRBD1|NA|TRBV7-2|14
CASGTTGWNQPQHF
TGTGCCAGCGGAACGACAGGGTGGAATCAGCCCCAGCATTTT
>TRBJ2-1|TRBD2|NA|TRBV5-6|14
CASSFGGGANEQFF
TGTGCCAGCAGCTTCGGCGGGGGGGCGAATGAGCAGTTCTTC
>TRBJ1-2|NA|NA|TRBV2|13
CASSEVGGESYTF
TGTGCCAGCAGTGAGGTGGGAGGCGAAAGCTACACCTTC
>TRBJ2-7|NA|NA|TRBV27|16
CASSLLGGANSYEQYF
TGTGCCAGCAGTTTATTGGGCGGGGCAAACTCCTACGAGCAGTACTTC
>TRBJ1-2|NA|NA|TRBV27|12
CASGLLGYGYTF
TGTGCCAGTGGACTTTTAGGGTATGGCTACACCTTC
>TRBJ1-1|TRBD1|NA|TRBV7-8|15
CASSQKGQGTTEAFF
TGTGCCAGCAGCCAAAAGGGACAGGGGACCACTGAAGCTTTCTTT
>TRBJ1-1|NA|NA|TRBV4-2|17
CASSQESGYRLNTEAFF
TGTGCCAGCAGCCAAGAAAGCGGATATCGACTGAACACTGAAGCTTTCTTT
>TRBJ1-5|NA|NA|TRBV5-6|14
CASSPGFRNQPQHF
TGTGCCAGCAGTCCAGGGTTTCGCAATCAGCCCCAGCATTTT
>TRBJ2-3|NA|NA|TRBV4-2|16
CASSQDLASYRDTQYF
TGTGCCAGCAGCCAGGACTTAGCTTCCTACCGAGATACGCAGTATTTT
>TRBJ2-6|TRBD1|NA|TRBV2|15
CASIEDRDGANVLTF
TGTGCCAGCATCGAGGACAGGGATGGGGCCAACGTCCTGACTTTC
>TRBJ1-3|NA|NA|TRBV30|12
CAWRDTGNTIYF
TGTGCCTGGAGGGACACAGGAAACACCATATATTTT
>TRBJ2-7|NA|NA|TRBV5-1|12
CASSFSQYEQYF
TGCGCCAGCAGCTTTTCCCAATACGAGCAGTACTTC
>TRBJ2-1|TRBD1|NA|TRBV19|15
CASSIVGGPAPLTFF
TGTGCCAGTAGTATAGTAGGGGGCCCAGCCCCTTTGACGTTCTTC
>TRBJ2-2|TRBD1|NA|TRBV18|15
CASSRGTGNTGELFF
TGTGCCAGCTCACGAGGGACAGGGAACACCGGGGAGCTGTTTTTT
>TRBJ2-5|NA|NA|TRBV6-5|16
CASSYSPATRGETQYF
TGTGCCAGCAGTTACTCTCCAGCCACCCGGGGAGAGACCCAGTACTTC
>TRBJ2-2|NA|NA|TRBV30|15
CAWSVLGITTGELFF
TGTGCCTGGAGTGTACTCGGGATAACCACCGGGGAGCTGTTTTTT
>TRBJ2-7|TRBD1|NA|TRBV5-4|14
CASSRDRGTYEQYF
TGTGCCAGCAGTCGGGACAGGGGCACCTACGAGCAGTACTTC
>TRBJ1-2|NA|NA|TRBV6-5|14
CASSRNQGNYGYTF
TGTGCCAGCAGCCGAAATCAGGGAAACTATGGCTACACCTTC
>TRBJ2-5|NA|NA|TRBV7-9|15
CASSLNFADWETQYF
TGTGCCAGCAGCTTAAATTTTGCAGATTGGGAGACCCAGTACTTC
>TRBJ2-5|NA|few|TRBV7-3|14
CASSLSGGVETQYF
TGTGCCAGCAGCTTATCCGGGGGTGTAGAGACCCAGTACTTC
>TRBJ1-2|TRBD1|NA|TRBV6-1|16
CASSEATFSGGNGYTF
TGTGCCAGCAGTGAAGCGACCTTTTCAGGGGGGAATGGCTACACCTTC
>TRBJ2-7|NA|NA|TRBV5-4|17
CASSPEPGARITYEQYF
TGTGCCAGCAGCCCGGAGCCAGGGGCGCGGATTACCTACGAGCAGTACTTC
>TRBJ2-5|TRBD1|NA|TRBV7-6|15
CASSLRTGDQETQYF
TGTGCCAGCAGCTTAAGGACAGGGGACCAAGAGACCCAGTACTTC
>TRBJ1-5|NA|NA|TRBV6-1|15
CASSEDGDSNQPQHF
TGTGCCAGCAGTGAAGACGGGGATAGCAATCAGCCCCAGCATTTT
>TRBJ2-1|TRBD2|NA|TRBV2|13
CATSGGASREQFF
TGTGCCACCAGCGGGGGGGCTTCCCGGGAGCAGTTCTTC
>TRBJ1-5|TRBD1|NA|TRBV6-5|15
CASRKGQGAFQPQHF
TGTGCCAGCAGGAAGGGGCAGGGGGCCTTCCAGCCCCAGCATTTT
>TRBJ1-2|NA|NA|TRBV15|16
CATSRDRSGTNYGYTF
TGTGCCACCAGCAGAGATCGGTCCGGGACAAACTATGGCTACACCTTC
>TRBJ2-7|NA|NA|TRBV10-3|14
CATARDTGSYEQYF
TGTGCCACGGCCCGGGACACGGGATCCTACGAGCAGTACTTC
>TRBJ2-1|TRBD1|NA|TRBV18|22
CASSSPDRVMTLGWGSYNEQFF
TGTGCCAGCTCATCTCCTGACAGGGTAATGACGCTTGGGTGGGGCTCCTACAATGAGCAGTTCTTC
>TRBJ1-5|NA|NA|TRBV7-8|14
CASSIPGNYQPQHF
TGTGCCAGCAGCATCCCAGGGAATTATCAGCCCCAGCATTTT